The 7 T cell receptor gamma chains reported below all come from one sample, sequenced in a study of γδ T cells in repeated Plasmodium falciparum infection. TCRdb reprocessed the multiplex PCR reads through CATT. Found here are 25,000 to 35,000 gamma-chain clones, roughly 1.4% of them singletons; the top ten hold approximately 19%. Gammadelta T cells were flow-sorted from PBMC into Vgamma9/Vdelta2+ and Vdelta2-negative populations for bulk analysis. The sample taken for sequencing was gamma-delta T cells from blood. These receptors were collected from a pool of human donors (malaria-infected and uninfected, not separated).

Turning to this clone: The translation of this DNA and the TCRdb protein of a much larger clone differ at residue 11, probably owing to a read error; the protein shown here is translated from the DNA. The rearrangement joins TRGV2 to TRGJ1 or TRGJ2. The CDR3 runs to 13 residues. Germline V gene data show CDR1 as EGSNGY and CDR2 as YDSYNSKV. The CDR3 spells CATWDGRYYKRLF. The CDR3 nucleotides are TGTGCCACCTGGGACGGGCGTTATTATAAGAGACTCTTT.

This clone was seen at least ten times. A much bigger clone sits one base away, suggesting this may be a read error. The chain employs TRGV9 and TRGJ1 or TRGJ2. Since TCRdb gives no J gene, matching the DNA to germline was used here to assign it. This CDR3 contains 9 residues. Germline V gene data show CDR1 as GITISATS and CDR2 as ISYDGTV (reference sequence). With V trimmed by 9 bases and J by 7 bases, 3 bases remained unmatched. CDR3 in amino acids: CALTYKKLF. The CDR3 coding sequence is TGTGCCTTGACCTATAAGAAACTCTTT.

There are many counts of this clone. The chain carries TRGV2 and TRGJ1 or TRGJ2. This CDR3 spans 12 amino acids. Germline CDR1 and CDR2: EGSNGY and YDSYNSKV. With 2 bases clipped from V and 13 bases from J, the junction kept 11 bases outside the gene matches. CDR3 in amino acids: CATWDAGGLKLF. The CDR3 DNA reads TGTGCCACCTGGGACGCAGGAGGTCTCAAACTCTTT.

This clone appeared a few times. The mismatch at residue 11 between this DNA's translation and the TCRdb protein of a much larger clone likely reflects a read error; the protein shown is translated from the DNA. The genes are TRGV3 and TRGJ1 or TRGJ2. TCRdb offers no J gene call, so here the DNA was matched to germline to obtain one. The germline CDR1 and CDR2 sequences are VTNTFY and YDVSTARD (reference sequence). Trimming cost V 0 bases and J 3 bases; bases outside gene matches: 17. CDR3 length: 18 amino acids. DNA of the CDR3: TGTGCCACCTGGGACAGGCGAATAGCCAGGCCCCTTTATTATAAGAAACTCTTT. Amino acids: CATWDRRIARPLYYKKLF.

About this clone itself: TCRdb pairs this DNA with a much larger clone's protein that differs at residue 15, likely a read error; the protein shown was translated from the DNA. Here the V gene is TRGV9, but the J gene went uncalled. In germline, CDR1 is GITISATS, CDR2 ISYDGTV (reference sequence). The CDR3 sequence is 17 residues long. The CDR3 loop is CALWDDVMELGKKIRVF. CDR3 nucleotide sequence: TGTGCCTTGTGGGACGATGTGATGGAGTTGGGCAAAAAAATCAGGGTATTT.

This clone was detected many times. A far more abundant clone sits one base away, making this likely a read error. The sample carries other DNA sequences with the same CDR3. The CDR3 loop reads CATWDASYYKKLF. The CDR3 coding sequence is TGTGCCACCTGGGATGCGTCTTACTATAAGAAACTCTTT. This chain connects TRGV8 to TRGJ1 or TRGJ2. No J gene is reported in TCRdb; it was inferred here by comparing the DNA with germline. Germline V gives CDR1 VENAVY, CDR2 YDSYNSRV. The CDR3 spans 13 residues. Trimming at V came to 3 bases and at J to 7 bases, leaving 9 bases not matched to a gene.

This clone was observed many times. The protein given by TCRdb reflects a much larger clone and differs at residue 11 from this DNA's translation, likely from a read error; the protein shown is the DNA's translation. This chain joins TRGV9 and TRGJ1 or TRGJ2. The J gene, missing from TCRdb, was assigned here through DNA to germline matching. The CDR3 is made up of 14 amino acids. Germline CDR1 reads GITISATS; CDR2 reads ISYDGTV (reference sequence). CDR3 residues: CALWEVPYYYRKLF. CDR3 coding DNA: TGTGCCTTGTGGGAGGTGCCCTATTATTATAGGAAACTCTTT.